Shown below are 10 T cell receptor beta chains from a single sample sequenced in a study of control samples from healthy donors and cancer patients (dated by TCRdb to between 2020 and 2021). The library was obtained by the immunoSEQ multiplex PCR assay. TCRdb limited this immuneACCESS table to in-frame rearrangements with V and J called. A share of clones is missing; checked studies link under half to unresolved V genes, and the rest is unexplained. Counted in this sample were just over 150,000 clones; 90% to 95% of them appeared once. The ten most abundant clones make up 8.5% of the sample. Material: blood. The receptors come from a woman aged 40 to 50 in good health.

This clone was observed once. J is TRBJ1-2 and V is TRBV5-4, with 8 bases fitting TRBD1. This CDR3 contains 14 residues. CDR1 SGHNT and CDR2 YYREEE come from the germline V gene (reference sequence). After removal of 0 bases from V and 12 bases from J, the junction contained 10 bases not matched to a gene. DNA for the CDR3: TGTGCCAGCAGCTTGGGGGTGGACAGGGCGGCGAACACCTTC. Translating gives CASSLGVDRAANTF.

J is TRBJ2-3 and V is TRBV4-3; D is possibly TRBD2 (6 bases). Germline values: CDR1 LGHNA, CDR2 YSLEER. This CDR3 is built from 14 residues. V was pared by 1 base and J by 2 bases, with 7 bases between. CDR3 nucleotides: TGCGCCAGCAGCCAAGCGGACTACACAGATACGCAGTATTTT. It is translated as CASSQADYTDTQYF.

The CDR3 spells CASSLMPGQSSGNTIYF. The CDR3 DNA sequence: TGTGCCAGCAGCTTAATGCCAGGTCAGAGCTCTGGAAACACCATATATTTT. V is TRBV11-2 and J is TRBJ1-3; D remains unclear. The CDR3 is 17 amino acids. V lost 2 bases to trimming and J lost 0 bases, with 14 bases between them. The V gene's germline CDR1 is SGHAT and CDR2 FQNNGV.

J is TRBJ2-7 and V is TRBV9; TRBD2 agrees at 9 bases. V was pared by 4 bases and J by 4 bases, with 12 bases of the junction left unmatched. This CDR3 is 16 amino acids long. From germline, CDR1 is SGDLS and CDR2 YYNGEE. CDR3 protein: CASSTREGTSSYEQYF. CDR3 nucleotide sequence: TGTGCCAGCAGCACCAGAGAGGGGACTAGCAGTTACGAGCAGTACTTC.

Concerning this clone itself: The sample has other DNA sequences that encode this CDR3 too. The chain joins TRBV19 to TRBJ2-7; no firm D call. Germline values: CDR1 LNHDA, CDR2 SQIVND (reference sequence). This CDR3 is built from 14 residues. With 4 bases removed from V and 1 base from J, the gap between germline ends came to 11 bases. Here the CDR3 reads CASSRLPESYEQYF. In DNA, the CDR3 is TGTGCCAGTAGTAGGCTGCCGGAATCCTACGAGCAGTACTTC.

The genes are TRBV11-2 and TRBJ2-1; perhaps D is TRBD1 or TRBD2 (5 bases each). CDR1 and CDR2 from the germline V gene are SGHAT and FQNNGV. Deletions cut 3 bases from V and 8 bases from J, with 23 bases between. This CDR3 spans 17 amino acids. CDR3 bases: TGTGCCAGCAGCTTGTCTGCTGGGGACCGACCGGCGTATGAGCAGTTCTTC. Translating it yields CASSLSAGDRPAYEQFF.

The rearrangement links TRBV11-2 to TRBJ2-6; D is perhaps TRBD1 (6 bases). This CDR3 comprises 17 residues. Germline-derived CDR1 and CDR2 are SGHAT and FQNNGV. V shed 4 bases and J shed 0 bases, with 13 bases lying between them. The CDR3 DNA reads TGTGCCAGCAGCTGGGGGCTGGTTCCCTCTGGGGCCAACGTCCTGACTTTC. It specifies CASSWGLVPSGANVLTF.

V usage is TRBV6-2 or TRBV6-3 and J usage is TRBJ1-1; 7 positions match TRBD1. The germline CDR1 and CDR2 sequences are MNHEY and SVGEGT. Trimming cost V 6 bases and J 0 bases; bases outside gene matches: 4. The CDR3 is 14 residues long. The CDR3 nucleotides are TGTGCCAGCAGCCGGGACAGCATGAACACTGAAGCTTTCTTT. It codes for CASSRDSMNTEAFF.

The rearrangement uses TRBV9 and TRBJ1-5; 8 bases align to TRBD1. The V gene end was trimmed by 3 bases and the J gene end by 5 bases; junction bases not matched to a gene: 7. The CDR3 is 15 amino acids. CDR1 is SGDLS, CDR2 YYNGEE, per germline. The CDR3 coding sequence is TGTGCCAGCAGCGCGGACAGGGCGGGGGATCAGCCCCAGCATTTT. Translated, it gives CASSADRAGDQPQHF. The whole variable domain, remainder taken from reference TRBV9 and TRBJ1-5, is DSGVTQTPKHLITATGQRVTLRCSPRSGDLSVYWYQQSLDQGLQFLIQYYNGEERAKGNILERFSAQQFPDLHSELNLSSLELGDSALYFCASSADRAGDQPQHFGDGTRLSIL.

CDR3 coding DNA: TGTGCCACCAGCAGAGAGGGAAACACCATATATTTT. This translates into CATSREGNTIYF. This chain uses TRBV15 with TRBJ1-3, with D unresolved. There are 12 residues in the CDR3. CDR1 and CDR2 (germline): LNHNV, YYDKDF (reference sequence). Trimming removed 0 bases at V and 4 bases at J, with 1 base between.